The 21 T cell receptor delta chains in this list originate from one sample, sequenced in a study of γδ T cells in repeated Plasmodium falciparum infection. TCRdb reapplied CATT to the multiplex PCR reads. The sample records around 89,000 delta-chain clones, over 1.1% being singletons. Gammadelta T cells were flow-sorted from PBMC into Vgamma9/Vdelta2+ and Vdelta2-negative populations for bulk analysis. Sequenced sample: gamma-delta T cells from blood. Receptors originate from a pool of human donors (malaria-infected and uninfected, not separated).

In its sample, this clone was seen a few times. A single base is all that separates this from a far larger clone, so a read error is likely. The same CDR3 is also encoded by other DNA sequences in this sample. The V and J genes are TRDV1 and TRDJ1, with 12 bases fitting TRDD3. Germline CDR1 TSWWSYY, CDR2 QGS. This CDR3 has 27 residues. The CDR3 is CALGDYLRRYPFPPWGIRNVYTDKLIF. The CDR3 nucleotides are TGCGCTCTTGGGGACTACCTACGTCGATACCCTTTTCCCCCCTGGGGGATACGAAACGTTTACACCGATAAACTCATCTTT.

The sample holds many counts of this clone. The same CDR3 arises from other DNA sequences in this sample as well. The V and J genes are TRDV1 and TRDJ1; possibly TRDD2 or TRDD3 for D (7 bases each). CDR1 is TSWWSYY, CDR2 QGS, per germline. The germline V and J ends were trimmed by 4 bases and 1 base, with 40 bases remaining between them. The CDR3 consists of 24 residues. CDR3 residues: CALGVCSYATRNWGITGFTDKLIF. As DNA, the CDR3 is TGTGCTCTTGGGGTTTGTTCCTACGCTACGAGAAACTGGGGTATAACAGGATTCACCGATAAACTCATCTTT.

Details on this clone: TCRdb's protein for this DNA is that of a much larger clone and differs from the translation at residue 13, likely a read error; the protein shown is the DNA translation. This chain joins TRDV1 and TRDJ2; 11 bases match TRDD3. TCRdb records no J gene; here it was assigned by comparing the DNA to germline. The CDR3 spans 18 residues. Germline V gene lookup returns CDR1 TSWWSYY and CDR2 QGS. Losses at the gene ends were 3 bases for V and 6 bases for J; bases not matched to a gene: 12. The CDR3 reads CALGDVIGGYDLAAQLFF. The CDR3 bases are TGTGCTCTTGGGGATGTCATTGGGGGATACGACTTGGCAGCACAACTCTTCTTT.

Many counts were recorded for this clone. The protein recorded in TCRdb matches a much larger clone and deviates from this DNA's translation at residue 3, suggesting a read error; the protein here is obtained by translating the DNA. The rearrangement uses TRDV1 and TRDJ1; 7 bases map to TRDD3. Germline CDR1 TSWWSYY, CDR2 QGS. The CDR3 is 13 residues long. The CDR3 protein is CAIGELPGIKLIF. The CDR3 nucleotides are TGTGCTATTGGGGAACTTCCGGGGATAAAACTCATCTTT.

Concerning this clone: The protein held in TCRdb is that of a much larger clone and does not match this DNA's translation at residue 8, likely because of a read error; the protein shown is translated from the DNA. DNA for the CDR3: TGTGCTCTTGGGGAACTAGTTGGCGGATTTTACTGGGGGATACGCATGTGCGATAAACTCATCTTT. Translated, it gives CALGELVGGFYWGIRMCDKLIF. This sequence joins TRDV1 and TRDJ1; TRDD3 matches 13 bases. TCRdb leaves out the J gene; it was filled in here by matching the DNA to germline. Germline CDR1 reads TSWWSYY; CDR2 reads QGS. CDR3 length equals 22 residues. The V segment lost 0 bases and the J segment 4 bases; nucleotides outside the gene matches: 20.

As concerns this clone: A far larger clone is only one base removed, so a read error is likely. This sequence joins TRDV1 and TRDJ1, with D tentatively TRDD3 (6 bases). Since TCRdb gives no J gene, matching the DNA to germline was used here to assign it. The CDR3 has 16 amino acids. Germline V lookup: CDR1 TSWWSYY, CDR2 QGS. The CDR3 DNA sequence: TGTGCTCTCGGGGATTCACTCCGGGACGCGACCGATAAACTCATCTTT. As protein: CALGDSLRDATDKLIF.

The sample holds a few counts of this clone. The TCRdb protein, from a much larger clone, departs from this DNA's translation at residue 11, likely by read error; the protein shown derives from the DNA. The CDR3, as DNA: TGTGCCTGTGACACCCTCGGTGGGGATACCGGGGGGGTCACCGATAAACTCATCTTT. Amino acid sequence: CACDTLGGDTGGVTDKLIF. The gene calls are TRDV2 and TRDJ1; 8 bases align to TRDD3. The J gene is absent in TCRdb and was assigned here via DNA matching to germline. The CDR3 length is 19 residues. J gave up 1 base and V 0 bases, and 15 bases lay outside the gene matches. Germline V gives CDR1 GEAIGNYY, CDR2 EKD.

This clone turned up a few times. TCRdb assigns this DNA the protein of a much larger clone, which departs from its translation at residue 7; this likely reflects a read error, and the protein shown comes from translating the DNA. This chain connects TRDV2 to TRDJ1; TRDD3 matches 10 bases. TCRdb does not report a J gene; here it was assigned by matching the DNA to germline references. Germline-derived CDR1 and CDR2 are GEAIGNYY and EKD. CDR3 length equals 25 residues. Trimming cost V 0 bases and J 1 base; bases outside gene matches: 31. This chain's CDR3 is CACDTVCLGGYAANRVSETTDKLIF. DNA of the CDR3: TGTGCCTGTGACACCGTCTGTCTGGGGGGATACGCGGCGAACCGCGTATCCGAGACCACCGATAAACTCATCTTT.

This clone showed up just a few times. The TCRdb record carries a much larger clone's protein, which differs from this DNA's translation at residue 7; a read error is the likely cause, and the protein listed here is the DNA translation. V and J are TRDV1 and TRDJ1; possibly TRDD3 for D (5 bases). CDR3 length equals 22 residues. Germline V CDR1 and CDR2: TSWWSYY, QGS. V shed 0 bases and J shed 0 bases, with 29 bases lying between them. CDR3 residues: CALGELSAPKAAIRGYTDKLIF. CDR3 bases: TGTGCTCTTGGGGAACTGAGCGCTCCCAAGGCAGCTATACGAGGATACACCGATAAACTCATCTTT.

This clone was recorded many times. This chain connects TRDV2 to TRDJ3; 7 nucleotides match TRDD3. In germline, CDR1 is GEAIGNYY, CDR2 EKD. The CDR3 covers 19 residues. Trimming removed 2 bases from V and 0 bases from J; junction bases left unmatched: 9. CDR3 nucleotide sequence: TGTGCCTGTGACAAGATGGCTGGGGGTCTCTCCTGGGACACCCGACAGATGTTTTTC. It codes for CACDKMAGGLSWDTRQMFF.

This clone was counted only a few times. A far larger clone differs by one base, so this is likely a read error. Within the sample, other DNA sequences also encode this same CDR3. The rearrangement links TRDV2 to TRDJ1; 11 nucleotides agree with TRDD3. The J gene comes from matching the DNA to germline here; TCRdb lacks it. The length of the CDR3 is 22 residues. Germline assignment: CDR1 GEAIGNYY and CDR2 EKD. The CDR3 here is CACDIGGSYNQLGDKTTDKLIF. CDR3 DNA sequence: TGTGCCTGCGACATTGGGGGCTCCTACAATCAACTGGGGGATAAGACCACCGATAAACTCATCTTT.

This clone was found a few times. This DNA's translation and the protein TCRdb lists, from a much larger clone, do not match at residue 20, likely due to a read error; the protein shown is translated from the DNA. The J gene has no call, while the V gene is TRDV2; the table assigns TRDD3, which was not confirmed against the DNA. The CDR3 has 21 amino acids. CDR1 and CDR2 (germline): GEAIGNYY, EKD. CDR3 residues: CACDRLVPTSTGGQYTDKLTF. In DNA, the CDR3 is TGTGCCTGTGACCGCTTGGTTCCTACGAGTACTGGGGGACAGTACACCGATAAACTCACCTTT.

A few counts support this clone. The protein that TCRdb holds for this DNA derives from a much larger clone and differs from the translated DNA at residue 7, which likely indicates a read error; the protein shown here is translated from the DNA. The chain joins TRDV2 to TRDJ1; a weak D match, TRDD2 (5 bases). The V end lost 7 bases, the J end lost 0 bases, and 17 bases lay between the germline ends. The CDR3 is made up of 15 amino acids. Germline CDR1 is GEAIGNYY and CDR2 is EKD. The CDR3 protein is CAWAYGRSYTDKLIF. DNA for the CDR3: TGTGCCTGGGCCTACGGAAGGTCGTACACCGATAAACTCATCTTT.

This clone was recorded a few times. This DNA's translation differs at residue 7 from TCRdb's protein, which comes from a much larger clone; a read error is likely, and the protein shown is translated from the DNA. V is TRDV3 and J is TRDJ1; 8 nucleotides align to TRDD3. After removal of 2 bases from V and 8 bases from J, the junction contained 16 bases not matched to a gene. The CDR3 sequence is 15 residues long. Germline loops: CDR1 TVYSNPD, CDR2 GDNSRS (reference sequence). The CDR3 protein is CAFSQLVRGYTKLIF. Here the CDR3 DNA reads TGTGCCTTTTCCCAGCTCGTGCGGGGATACACCAAACTCATCTTT.

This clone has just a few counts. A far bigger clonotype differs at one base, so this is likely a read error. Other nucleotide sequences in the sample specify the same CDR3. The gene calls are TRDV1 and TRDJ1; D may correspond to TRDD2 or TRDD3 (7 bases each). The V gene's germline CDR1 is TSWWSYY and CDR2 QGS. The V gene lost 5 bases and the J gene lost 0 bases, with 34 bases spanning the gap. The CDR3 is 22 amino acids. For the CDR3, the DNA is TGTGCTCTTGGGTCTCAGAGACCATTCCTACGACCTGGGGGGTCCTACACCGATAAACTCATCTTT. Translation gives CALGSQRPFLRPGGSYTDKLIF.

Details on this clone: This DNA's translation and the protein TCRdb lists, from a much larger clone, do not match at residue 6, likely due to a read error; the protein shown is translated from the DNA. The CDR3 region is CACERMREADKLIF. DNA for the CDR3: TGTGCCTGTGAGCGGATGCGCGAGGCCGATAAACTCATCTTT. This chain uses TRDV2 with TRDJ1; D gene unclear. TCRdb offers no J gene call, so here the DNA was matched to germline to obtain one. V lost 4 bases and J 3 bases, leaving 14 bases between the germline ends. CDR1 is GEAIGNYY, CDR2 EKD, per germline. The CDR3 covers 14 residues.

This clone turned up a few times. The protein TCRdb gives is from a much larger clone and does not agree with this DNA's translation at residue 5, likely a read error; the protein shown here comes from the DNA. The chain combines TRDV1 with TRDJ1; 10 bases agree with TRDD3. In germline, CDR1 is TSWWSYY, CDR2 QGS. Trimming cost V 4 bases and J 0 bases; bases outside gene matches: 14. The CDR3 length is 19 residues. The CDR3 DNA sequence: TGTGCTCTTGGGGGACCGCCCATTGGGGGATACCGGTACACCGATAAACTCATCTTT. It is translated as CALGGPPIGGYRYTDKLIF.

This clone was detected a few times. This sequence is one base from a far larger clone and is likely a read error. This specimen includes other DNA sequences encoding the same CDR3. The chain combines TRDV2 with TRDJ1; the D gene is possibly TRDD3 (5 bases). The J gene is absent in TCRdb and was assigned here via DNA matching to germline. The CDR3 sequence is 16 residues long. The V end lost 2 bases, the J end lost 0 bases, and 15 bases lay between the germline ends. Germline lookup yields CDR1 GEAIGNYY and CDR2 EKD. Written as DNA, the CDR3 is TGTGCCTGTGACAAACTAGGGGACCCGTACACCGATAAACTCATCTTT. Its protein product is CACDKLGDPYTDKLIF.

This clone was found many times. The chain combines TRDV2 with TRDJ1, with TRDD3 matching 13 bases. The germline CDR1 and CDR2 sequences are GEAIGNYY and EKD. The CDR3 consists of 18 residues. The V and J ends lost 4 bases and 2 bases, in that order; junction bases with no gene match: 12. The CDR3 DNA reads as TGTGCCTGTGAAAACCACTGGGGGATACGAAGGGTTACCGATAAACTCATCTTT. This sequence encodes CACENHWGIRRVTDKLIF.

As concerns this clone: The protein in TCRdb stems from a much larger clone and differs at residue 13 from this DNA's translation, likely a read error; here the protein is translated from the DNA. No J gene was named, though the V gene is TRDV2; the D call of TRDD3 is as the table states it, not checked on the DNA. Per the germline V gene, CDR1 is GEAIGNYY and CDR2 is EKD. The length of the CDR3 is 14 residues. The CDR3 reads CACDGGYGSDKLTF. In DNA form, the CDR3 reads TGTGCCTGTGACGGGGGATACGGGTCCGATAAACTCACCTTT.

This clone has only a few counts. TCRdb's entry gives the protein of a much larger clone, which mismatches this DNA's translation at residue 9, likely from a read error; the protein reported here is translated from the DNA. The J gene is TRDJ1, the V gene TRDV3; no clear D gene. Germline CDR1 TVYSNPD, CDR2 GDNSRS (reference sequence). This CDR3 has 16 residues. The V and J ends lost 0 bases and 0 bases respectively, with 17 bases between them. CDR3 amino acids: CAFSGSLKRYTDKLIF. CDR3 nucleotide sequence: TGTGCCTTTAGTGGTTCCCTTAAGCGGTACACCGATAAACTCATCTTT.